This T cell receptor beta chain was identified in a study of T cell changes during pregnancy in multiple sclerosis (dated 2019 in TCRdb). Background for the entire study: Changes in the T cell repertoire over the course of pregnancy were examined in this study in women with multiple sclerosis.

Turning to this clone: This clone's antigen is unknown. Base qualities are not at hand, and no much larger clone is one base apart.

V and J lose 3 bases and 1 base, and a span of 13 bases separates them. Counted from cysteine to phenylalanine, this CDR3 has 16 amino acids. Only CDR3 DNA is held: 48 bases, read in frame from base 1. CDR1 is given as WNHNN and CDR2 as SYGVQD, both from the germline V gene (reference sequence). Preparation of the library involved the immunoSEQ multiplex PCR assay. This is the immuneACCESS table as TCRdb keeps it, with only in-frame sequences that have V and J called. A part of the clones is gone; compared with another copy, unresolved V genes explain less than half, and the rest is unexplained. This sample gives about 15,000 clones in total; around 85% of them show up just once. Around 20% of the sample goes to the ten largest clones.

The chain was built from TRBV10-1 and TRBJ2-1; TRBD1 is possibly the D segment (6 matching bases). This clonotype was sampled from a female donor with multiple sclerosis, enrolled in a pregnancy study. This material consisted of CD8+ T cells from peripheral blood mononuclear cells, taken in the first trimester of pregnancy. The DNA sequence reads TGCGCCAGCAGTGAAAAACAGGGTTGGTCCTACAATGAGCAGTTCTTC. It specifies CASSEKQGWSYNEQFF.